These T cell receptor beta chains were read from a single sample in a study of shared clonotypes between healthy human individuals. The repertoire was sequenced with immunoSEQ multiplex PCR; TCRdb's copy has only in-frame clones and lacks some. The sample has 1,400,000 or so clones, approximately 98.5% seen once. Material for sequencing was naive CD4+ T cells sorted from blood. The source of these receptors is a man aged 30 to 39 in good health. The CDR3 runs from the conserved cysteine through the conserved F or W. The D gene is left open where the match is weak. The size entry is marked missing in some rows and otherwise reads once, few, many or a size class.

clone_size | j_call | d_call | v_call | cdr3_nt | cdr3_aa
. | TRBJ2-5 | . | TRBV18 | TGTGCCAGCTCACGAAGCTGGGCGGCTCAAGAGACCCAGTACTTC | CASSRSWAAQETQYF
. | TRBJ2-1 | TRBD2 | TRBV15 | TGTGCCACCAGCAGAGATGAGATAGCGGGACTCTATGAGCAGTTCTTC | CATSRDEIAGLYEQFF
. | TRBJ2-7 | . | TRBV6-5 | TGTGCCAGCCAGGGGACGACCTACGAGCAGTACTTC | CASQGTTYEQYF
. | TRBJ2-7 | TRBD1 | TRBV28 | TGTGCCAGCAGTCCCTCCGGTTTTGTCGGACAGGGGGTCGAGCAGTACTTC | CASSPSGFVGQGVEQYF
. | TRBJ1-5 | . | TRBV19 | TGTGCCAGTAAAGAAGGTACGGGACTGATCCCAATAGCCCAGCATTTT | CASKEGTGLIPIAQHF
. | TRBJ1-1 | TRBD1 | TRBV2 | TGTGCCAGCAGGATCGGGACAGGTCTTATCGCGAACACTGAAGCTTTCTTT | CASRIGTGLIANTEAFF
. | TRBJ2-7 | . | TRBV5-5 | TGTGCCAGCAGCTTGGTATCAGGGCCTAAATACGAGCAGTACTTC | CASSLVSGPKYEQYF
. | TRBJ1-1 | . | TRBV5-4 | TGTGCCAGCAGCTTGCGAGGGAGGAACACTGAAGCTTTCTTT | CASSLRGRNTEAFF
. | TRBJ2-7 | . | TRBV6-5 | TGTGCCAGCAGTTACCAGGTCAGGGCCACCTACGAGCAGTACTTC | CASSYQVRATYEQYF
. | TRBJ2-2 | . | TRBV5-1 | TGCGCCAGCCGTATCATGCGGGACTCTCAGGCCACCGGGGAGCTGTTTTTT | CASRIMRDSQATGELFF
. | TRBJ2-2 | . | TRBV9 | TGTGCCAGCAGCGCTTATACAGGGCCCACCGGGGAGCTGTTTTTT | CASSAYTGPTGELFF
. | TRBJ1-5 | TRBD1 | TRBV2 | TGTGCCAGCAGCGCCATTCAGGGGGTCAGACAGCCCCAGCATTTT | CASSAIQGVRQPQHF
. | TRBJ1-1 | . | TRBV28 | TGTGCCAGCAGTGGTTTGGGTTATGAAGCTTTCTTT | CASSGLGYEAFF
. | TRBJ2-3 | . | TRBV30 | TGTGCCTGGAGAGACATTTCTAGCACAGATACGCAGTATTTT | CAWRDISSTDTQYF
. | TRBJ1-5 | . | TRBV6-6 | TGTGCCAGCAGTTACGTCGGGGTTCAGCCCCAGCATTTT | CASSYVGVQPQHF
. | TRBJ2-3 | . | TRBV5-4 | TGTGCCAGCAGCACCATCCCCTTCAACACAGATACGCAGTATTTT | CASSTIPFNTDTQYF
. | TRBJ1-1 | . | TRBV9 | TGTGCCAGCAGCGTAGGTTCGAACACTGAAGCTTTCTTT | CASSVGSNTEAFF
. | TRBJ1-1 | . | TRBV15 | TGTGCCACCAGCAGAAGCCGGAACTCACATAAACTGAACACTGAAGCTTTCTTT | CATSRSRNSHKLNTEAFF
. | TRBJ2-7 | TRBD2 | TRBV6-5 | TGTGCCAGCAGTTACTCACCTTCTAGCGGGAGGACTAAGCAGTACTTC | CASSYSPSSGRTKQYF
. | TRBJ2-7 | . | TRBV5-1 | TGCGCCAGCAGCCAAGATCGGGCGGAGGCCCTATGGATAGGGGGTGGGGTACGGGAGCAGTACTTC | CASSQDRAEALWIGGGVREQYF
. | TRBJ2-3 | . | TRBV6-1 | TGTGCCAGCAGCTTAGTGGGGAGCACAGATACGCAGTATTTT | CASSLVGSTDTQYF
. | TRBJ1-2 | TRBD1 | TRBV5-1 | TGCGCCAGCAGCCCGACAGGGAACTATGGCTACACCTTC | CASSPTGNYGYTF
. | TRBJ1-5 | . | TRBV19 | TGTGCCAGTAGTAAGACTGCGGTTAACAATCAGCCCCAGCATTTT | CASSKTAVNNQPQHF
. | TRBJ2-7 | TRBD1 | TRBV5-4 | TGTGCCAGCAGCTTGGGAGGGGGCACAGGGGTGATATACGAGCAGTACTTC | CASSLGGGTGVIYEQYF
. | TRBJ2-5 | . | TRBV7-6 | TGTGCCAGCAGCTTAGACAGGGCCCCACTAGGGCGTAGACAAGAGACCCAGTACTTC | CASSLDRAPLGRRQETQYF
. | TRBJ2-5 | TRBD1 | TRBV7-2 | TGTGCCAGCAGCTTAGGCCGGGACAGACGTTTCCACGAGACCCAGTACTTC | CASSLGRDRRFHETQYF
. | TRBJ1-5 | . | TRBV30 | TGTGCCTGGAGTCCGGTTGGGTCTCACCAACCAAATCAGCCCCAGCATTTT | CAWSPVGSHQPNQPQHF
. | TRBJ2-5 | . | TRBV5-1 | TGCGCCAGCAGCACGGGACTTCAAGAGACCCAGTACTTC | CASSTGLQETQYF
. | TRBJ1-5 | . | TRBV28 | TGTGCCAGCAGTACCCGGGGGAGGGAAGGCGGTCAGCCCCAGCATTTT | CASSTRGREGGQPQHF
. | TRBJ2-5 | . | TRBV2 | TGTGCCAGCAGTGATAGGGGGAAGACCCAGTACTTC | CASSDRGKTQYF
. | TRBJ1-5 | . | TRBV25-1 | TGTGCCAGCAGGGCGGCGAACAATCAGCCCCAGCATTTT | CASRAANNQPQHF
once | TRBJ1-5 | . | TRBV30 | TGTGCCTGGAGTAACAGCGCCAATCAGCCCCAGCATTTT | CAWSNSANQPQHF
. | TRBJ2-3 | TRBD2 | TRBV7-8 | TGTGCCAGCAGCTTAGCTGGCGGGGGGTTGGGGGATACGCAGTATTTT | CASSLAGGGLGDTQYF
. | TRBJ2-7 | TRBD2 | TRBV5-1 | TGCGCCAGCAGCTTGGGCGGGAGTCAAGTATGGCAGTACTTC | CASSLGGSQVWQYF
. | TRBJ2-1 | . | TRBV10-3 | TGTGCCATCAGCGACCCGAGGGCGGGGCAGTTCTTC | CAISDPRAGQFF
. | TRBJ1-5 | . | TRBV7-8 | TGTGCCAGCAGCTTAGCGGAGGTAGGGGGTCAGCCCCAGCATTTT | CASSLAEVGGQPQHF
. | TRBJ2-1 | TRBD2 | TRBV5-1 | TGCGCCAGCAGCTTGGGGGGGACTAGCGATCACAATGAGCAGTTCTTC | CASSLGGTSDHNEQFF
. | TRBJ2-2 | . | TRBV7-2 | TGTGCCAGCAGCCCCCGGGGACTCACCGGGGAGCTGTTTTTT | CASSPRGLTGELFF
. | TRBJ2-1 | . | TRBV18 | TGTGCCAGCTCACCCGACAGGACCTACAATGAGCAGTTCTTC | CASSPDRTYNEQFF
. | TRBJ2-7 | . | TRBV7-9 | TGTGCCAGCAGCTCCCCGGTGTCTTACGAGCAGTACTTC | CASSSPVSYEQYF
. | TRBJ1-1 | . | TRBV4-1 | TGCGCCAGCAGCCAAGATCCCACTGGGGGCACTGAAGCTTTCTTT | CASSQDPTGGTEAFF
. | TRBJ2-7 | TRBD1 | TRBV11-2 | TGTGCCAGCAGCTTACGGGGACAGTCCTACGAGCAGTACTTC | CASSLRGQSYEQYF
once | TRBJ2-7 | . | TRBV28 | TGTGCCAGCAGCTCTGACAGATCCTACGAGCAGTACTTC | CASSSDRSYEQYF
once | TRBJ2-2 | TRBD2 | TRBV30 | TGTGCCTGGAGTGCCGGGACTAGCGGGCCACGAAACGGGGAGCTGTTTTTT | CAWSAGTSGPRNGELFF
. | TRBJ1-1 | . | TRBV2 | TGTGCCAGCAGTGAGAATTTGGGCCAGGGAGAAGCTTTCTTT | CASSENLGQGEAFF
. | TRBJ2-1 | . | TRBV7-2 | TGTGCCAGCAGCTTGGTCACAGGGTTTTACAATGAGCAGTTCTTC | CASSLVTGFYNEQFF
. | TRBJ2-1 | . | TRBV12-5 | TGTGCTAGTGGCCCCGAAGGGATCGAGCAGTTCTTC | CASGPEGIEQFF
. | TRBJ2-5 | . | TRBV5-6 | TGTGCCAGCAGCTTGTCGGTGAGGGGTCGAGAGACCCAGTACTTC | CASSLSVRGRETQYF
. | TRBJ1-4 | TRBD1 | TRBV5-4 | TGTGCCAGCAGCCCGGGCCGGGACAGGCGTAATGAAAAACTGTTTTTT | CASSPGRDRRNEKLFF
. | TRBJ2-1 | TRBD2 | TRBV15 | TGTGCCACCAGCAGGAGTCTAGCGGACAATGAGCAGTTCTTC | CATSRSLADNEQFF
. | TRBJ2-4 | TRBD2 | TRBV10-3 | TGTGCCATCAGTGAGTCGTATAGCGGGGTAGCCAAAAACATTCAGTACTTC | CAISESYSGVAKNIQYF
once | TRBJ1-1 | . | TRBV5-1 | TGCGCCAGCAGCTTATCCGGGGCAAGGATGAACACTGAAGCTTTCTTT | CASSLSGARMNTEAFF